The T cell receptor (beta chain) under discussion was sequenced for a study of cytomegalovirus exposure and HLA in healthy donors. Overall study: Clustering assigned 81% of the roughly 400 genotyped donors to the Caucasian-associated ancestry cluster.

In the case of this clone: Its matching antigen is unknown.

Per germline, CDR1 MNHNS and CDR2 SASEGT. Between the trimmed V and J ends, which lost 5 bases and 3 bases, there was a span of 14 bases. CDR3 length: 14 residues. Amplification used 60 Vbeta primers and 13 Jbeta primers. The authors' processing: The authors later counted 65 million to 90 million unique TCR beta chains, 9.5 million to 11 million of them shared. Some clones are missing from TCRdb's copy, which holds only in-frame ones; the method was immunoSEQ multiplex PCR. V, J and clone size derive from that table, while D and trimming were established from the DNA sequence. The repertoire consists of about 250,000 clones, with roughly 80% occurring once and the leading ten covering about 0.3%. Study-wide results and limits: With later analysis, a missense DCLRE1C variant became linked to TCR beta V- and J-gene trimming. Associated with cytomegalovirus, according to the listing, were fewer than 200 TCR beta chains.

This sequence joins TRBV6-1 and TRBJ2-7; tentatively, D is TRBD1 (5 bases). The TCR was taken from a girl aged 2-10 years in good health and CMV-seronegative. Sequenced material: PBMCs. Here the CDR3 DNA reads TGTGCCAGCAGTCTAGGGGCAGGGTACTACGAGCAGTACTTC. This sequence encodes CASSLGAGYYEQYF.